The clone carrying this TCR beta chain was detected a few times. This specimen comes from a study of T-cell reconstitution after alpha-beta-depleted transplantation in children. Unique molecular identifiers were used to barcode this TCRbeta library. Using its own MiXCR run on the PCR reads, TCRdb lists one record per CDR3 protein. Among over 550,000 distinct CDR3 sequences listed, about 10% were seen once. V lost 4 bases and J lost 0, with 13 bases in between. The germline CDR1 and CDR2 sequences are SGHKS and YYEKEE (reference sequence). The length of the CDR3 is 16 residues. The chain combines TRBV5-5 with TRBJ2-2, with D perhaps matching TRBD2 (6 bases). The receptor comes from a human donor who donated a stem cell graft to a child with acute myeloid leukemia. The sequenced sample was PBMCs from the stem cell graft donor, obtained from the stem cell graft. The CDR3 DNA reads TGTGCCAGCAGCAGGTTTAGCGGCGCGAACACCGGGGAGCTGTTTTTT. As protein: CASSRFSGANTGELFF.